This TCR beta chain was documented in a study of blood T cell repertoires in COVID-19. Study-level background: From the United States, Italy and Spain came samples of acute and convalescent COVID-19.

Germline loops: CDR1 SGHRS, CDR2 YFSETQ. V was pared by 1 base and J by 2 bases, with 13 bases between. The CDR3 has 15 residues. Methods used by the authors: Estimated nucleated cell counts came from reference gene primer amplification. Clones were sequenced by immunoSEQ multiplex PCR, and TCRdb holds only the in-frame ones, with some missing. The DNA gave D and trimming, while V, J and clone size come from that table. Here the sample spans tens of thousands of clones, approximately 86% being singletons. This chain connects TRBV5-1 to TRBJ2-7; TRBD1 is a possible D gene (6 bases). Sequenced sample: peripheral blood. This TCR was recovered from a woman of 80 years or more with acute or convalescent COVID-19. CDR3: CASSLYMGQTYEQYF. As DNA, the CDR3 is TGCGCCAGCAGCTTGTATATGGGACAAACCTACGAGCAGTACTTC.